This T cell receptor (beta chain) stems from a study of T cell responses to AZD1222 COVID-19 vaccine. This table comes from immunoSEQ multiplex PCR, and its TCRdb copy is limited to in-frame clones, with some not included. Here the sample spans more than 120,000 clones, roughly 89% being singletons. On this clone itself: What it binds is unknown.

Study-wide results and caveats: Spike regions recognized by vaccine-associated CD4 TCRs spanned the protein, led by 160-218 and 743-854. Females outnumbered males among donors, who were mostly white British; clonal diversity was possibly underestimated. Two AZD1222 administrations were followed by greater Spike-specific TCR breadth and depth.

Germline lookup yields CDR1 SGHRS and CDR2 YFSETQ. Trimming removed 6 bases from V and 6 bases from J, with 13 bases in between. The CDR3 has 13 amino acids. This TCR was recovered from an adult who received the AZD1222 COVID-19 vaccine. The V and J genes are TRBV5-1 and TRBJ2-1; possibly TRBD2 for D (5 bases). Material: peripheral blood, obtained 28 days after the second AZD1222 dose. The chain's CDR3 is CASTSIVGNEQFF. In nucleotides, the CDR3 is TGCGCCAGCACTAGCATCGTAGGCAATGAGCAGTTCTTC.